This paragraph reports one T cell receptor beta chain. Its antigen is not identified. The CDR3 spans 14 residues. V gave up 1 base and J gave up 5 bases; unmatched junction bases: 2. Germline loops: CDR1 ENHRY, CDR2 SYGVKD. The sample originates from a study of STAT3 mutations in large granular lymphocyte leukemia. Overall study findings and caveats: At least one immunodominant TCR beta clonotype appeared in every T-cell large granular lymphocyte leukemia patient. Some patients had persisting codominant clonotypes that could mask small clones.

About 40,000 productive templates were obtained per sample on average. Measured with immunoSEQ multiplex PCR; TCRdb has only the in-frame clones, and not every one. The sample contains some 570 clones, 32% of which appear only once. The sample consisted of peripheral blood mononuclear cells. The TCR was taken from a male patient in his fifties with T-cell large granular lymphocyte leukemia. Some clones in this sample may be carry-over from other donors' samples. The chain carries TRBV10-3 and TRBJ2-7; 10 nucleotides line up with TRBD2. Here the CDR3 reads CAISELLAGDEQYF. CDR3 in DNA: TGTGCCATCAGTGAGTTGCTAGCGGGAGACGAGCAGTACTTC.